This passage covers 2 T cell receptor beta chains from one sample sequenced in a study of cytomegalovirus exposure and HLA in healthy donors. Vbeta (60) and Jbeta (13) primers were used in the PCR. Only in-frame clones appear in the TCRdb table, and some are missing; sequencing was by immunoSEQ multiplex PCR. The profile covers some 99,000 clones, with around 68% appearing a single time and about 1.2% taken by the ten largest. Material for sequencing was PBMCs. The source of these receptors is a female donor in good health and CMV-seronegative.

The rearrangement joins TRBV10-1 to TRBJ2-1; 8 bases align to TRBD1. Looked up from germline, CDR1 is WNHNN and CDR2 is SYGVQD (reference sequence). After removal of 2 bases from V and 0 bases from J, the junction contained 3 bases not matched to a gene. The CDR3 length is 16 residues. The CDR3 spells CASSEITGGSYNEQFF. The DNA for the CDR3 is TGCGCCAGCAGTGAGATTACAGGGGGCTCCTACAATGAGCAGTTCTTC.

The gene calls are TRBV28 and TRBJ1-6; no definite D call. CDR3 length: 15 amino acids. The V and J ends lost 3 bases and 10 bases respectively, with 16 bases between them. Germline CDR1 MDHEN, CDR2 SYDVKM. The CDR3 DNA is TGTGCCAGCAGTTTCGAGCGTCTTTTAGGATCACCCCTCCACTTT. Its protein product is CASSFERLLGSPLHF.